Presented here are 27 T cell receptor beta chains from one specimen sequenced in a study of OX40 agonist ivuxolimab in advanced cancers. The repertoire was sequenced with immunoSEQ multiplex PCR; TCRdb's copy has only in-frame clones and lacks some. The table includes approximately 7,000 clones, roughly 71% detected once. Here the sequenced sample was CD4+ or CD8+ T cells sorted from blood, taken in a trial of the OX40 agonist ivuxolimab. The receptors shown here come from an adult with an advanced solid tumor such as melanoma, head and neck, liver or kidney cancer.

This rearrangement joins TRBV2 to TRBJ2-1; weak D call: TRBD1 (5 bases). This CDR3 is 13 amino acids long. The ends were cut back, 5 bases at V and 5 bases at J, with 10 bases in the middle. Per germline, CDR1 SNHLY and CDR2 FYNNEI. The CDR3 region is CASSTGRDNEQFF. Written as DNA, the CDR3 is TGTGCCAGCAGTACAGGCAGGGACAATGAGCAGTTCTTC.

V is TRBV4-3 and J is TRBJ2-2; tentative D call: TRBD1 (5 bases). CDR1 and CDR2 from the germline V gene are LGHNA and YSLEER. Trimming left V 4 bases short and J 9 bases short, with 21 bases between. The CDR3 contains 16 residues. CDR3: CASSPELAGSDRELFF. DNA of the CDR3: TGCGCCAGCAGCCCCGAGCTCGCAGGGTCGGACCGGGAGCTGTTTTTT.

The J gene is TRBJ1-2, the V gene TRBV30; no definite D call. Germline lookup yields CDR1 GTSNPN and CDR2 SVGIG (reference sequence). V was shortened by 4 bases and J by 1 base, with 16 bases between the two germline ends. The CDR3 sequence is 15 residues long. CDR3 sequence: CAWTPEAPNNYGYTF. The CDR3 DNA sequence: TGTGCCTGGACTCCCGAGGCTCCGAATAACTATGGCTACACCTTC.

For this clone: Other nucleotide sequences from this sample produce the same CDR3. The CDR3 reads CAWSGRLAGKTYEQYF. As DNA, the CDR3 is TGTGCCTGGAGTGGACGACTAGCGGGGAAAACCTACGAGCAGTACTTC. The J gene is TRBJ2-7, the V gene TRBV30, with 11 positions matching TRBD2. This CDR3 has 16 residues. V shed 1 base, J shed 2 bases, and the junction held 7 bases outside the gene matches. In germline, CDR1 is GTSNPN, CDR2 SVGIG (reference sequence). The variable domain in full, completed from reference TRBV30 and TRBJ2-7, reads SQTIHQWPATLVQPVGSPLSLECTVEGTSNPNLYWYRQAAGRGLQLLFYSVGIGQISSEVPQNLSASRPQDRQFILSSKKLLLSDSGFYLCAWSGRLAGKTYEQYFGPGTRLTVT.

This clone counts as medium-sized. V usage is TRBV4-1 and J usage is TRBJ2-7; 10 nucleotides agree with TRBD2. V lost 0 bases, J lost 3 bases, and 5 bases stayed unmatched. The germline gives CDR1 MGHRA, CDR2 YSYEKL. The CDR3 has 16 amino acids. CDR3 DNA sequence: TGCGCCAGCAGCCAAGATCCCGCTAGCGGGAGCTACGAGCAGTACTTC. It specifies CASSQDPASGSYEQYF.

CDR3 nucleotides: TGTGCCAGTAGTTGGGGAGGCAGCCCGAACACTGAAGCTTTCTTT. It translates to CASSWGGSPNTEAFF. This rearrangement joins TRBV19 to TRBJ1-1, with D unclear. The CDR3 spans 15 residues. Trimming took 5 bases from V and 1 from J, leaving 14 bases between them. Looked up from germline, CDR1 is LNHDA and CDR2 is SQIVND (reference sequence).

CDR3 loop: CASSVGQGANTEAFF. The CDR3 coding sequence is TGTGCCAGCAGCGTAGGACAGGGGGCAAACACTGAAGCTTTCTTT. V is TRBV28 and J is TRBJ1-1, with 11 bases fitting TRBD1. Per the germline V gene, CDR1 is MDHEN and CDR2 is SYDVKM. The CDR3 length is 15 residues. J gave up 2 bases and V 6 bases, and 5 bases lay outside the gene matches.

The rearrangement joins TRBV5-5 to TRBJ1-1; D is unresolved. The CDR3 runs 13 residues. V lost 4 bases and J 6 bases, leaving 13 bases between the germline ends. CDR1 and CDR2 (germline): SGHKS, YYEKEE (reference sequence). The CDR3 loop is CASSGQTNAEAFF. CDR3 DNA: TGTGCCAGCAGCGGGCAAACCAACGCTGAAGCTTTCTTT.

CDR3 sequence: CASSPGRMTEAFF. CDR3 DNA sequence: TGTGCCAGCAGCCCGGGACGGATGACTGAAGCTTTCTTT. The chain recombines TRBV7-2 with TRBJ1-1, with D possibly matching TRBD1 (5 bases). From germline, CDR1 is SGHTA and CDR2 FQGNSA. V lost 5 bases to trimming and J lost 5 bases, with 12 bases between them. This CDR3 has 13 amino acids.

The CDR3 bases are TGTGCCAGCAGAGTCCGGGCAGGGGGGAACACTGAAGCTTTCTTT. Amino acids: CASRVRAGGNTEAFF. This chain joins TRBV28 and TRBJ1-1; 7 bases match TRBD1. J gave up 1 base and V 6 bases, and 8 bases lay outside the gene matches. The germline gives CDR1 MDHEN, CDR2 SYDVKM. The CDR3 contains 15 residues. Looking up the rest from reference TRBV28 and TRBJ1-1 gives the full variable domain: DVKVTQSSRYLVKRTGEKVFLECVQDMDHENMFWYRQDPGLGLRLIYFSYDVKMKEKGDIPEGYSVSREKKERFSLILESASTNQTSMYLCASRVRAGGNTEAFFGQGTRLTVV.

This chain joins TRBV15 and TRBJ2-6; D is undetermined. V was pared by 3 bases and J by 0 bases, with 3 bases between. CDR1 LNHNV and CDR2 YYDKDF come from the germline V gene (reference sequence). This CDR3 contains 14 residues. CDR3 sequence: CATSRDSGANVLTF. The CDR3 DNA sequence: TGTGCCACCAGCAGGGACTCTGGGGCCAACGTCCTGACTTTC.

In its sample, this clone was seen a few times. The CDR3 nucleotides are TGTGCCAGCAGTACCCTACCGGGGGGCCTTAATTCACCCCTCCACTTT. It specifies CASSTLPGGLNSPLHF. The chain uses TRBV27 and TRBJ1-6; maybe TRBD1 (6 bases). V was cut by 5 bases and J by 6 bases, with 17 bases left in between. This CDR3 is 16 amino acids long. Germline CDR1 and CDR2: MNHEY and SMNVEV (reference sequence).

The V and J genes are TRBV27 and TRBJ1-2; 9 bases are a match to TRBD1. Trimming cost V 10 bases and J 5 bases; bases outside gene matches: 5. Looked up from germline, CDR1 is MNHEY and CDR2 is SMNVEV (reference sequence). This CDR3 is 12 amino acids long. The DNA for the CDR3 is TGTGCCACCCGACAGGGGGTATATGGCTACACCTTC. Translated, it gives CATRQGVYGYTF.

The V gene is TRBV4-2, the J gene TRBJ2-7; D ambiguous. This CDR3 has 14 amino acids. Germline CDR1 LGHNA, CDR2 YNFKEQ. The V gene lost 5 bases and the J gene lost 0 bases, with 11 bases spanning the gap. The CDR3 DNA is TGTGCCAGCAGCTTGGACGGAATCTCCTACGAGCAGTACTTC. This codes for CASSLDGISYEQYF.

The gene calls are TRBV6-1 and TRBJ1-5, with 7 bases lining up with TRBD1. The J segment lost 3 bases and the V segment lost 3 bases, leaving 5 bases of the junction unmatched. CDR1 is MNHNS, CDR2 SASEGT, per germline. The CDR3 runs to 15 residues. The DNA for the CDR3 is TGTGCCAGCAGTGAGCTGACAGGGTCCAATCAGCCCCAGCATTTT. It encodes CASSELTGSNQPQHF.

The chain carries TRBV4-2 and TRBJ2-7, with D maybe TRBD2 (6 bases). CDR1 is LGHNA and CDR2 is YNFKEQ in the germline V gene. CDR3 size: 14 residues. Deletions cut 5 bases from V and 2 bases from J, with 13 bases between. The CDR3 DNA sequence: TGTGCCAGCAGCGCCGGGGGAACCCCCTACGAGCAGTACTTC. This sequence encodes CASSAGGTPYEQYF.

This chain joins TRBV19 and TRBJ2-1; weak D call: TRBD2 (5 bases). V was cut by 2 bases and J by 3 bases, with 11 bases left in between. CDR3 length: 15 amino acids. The V gene's germline CDR1 is LNHDA and CDR2 SQIVND (reference sequence). CDR3 residues: CASSIMTGSYNEQFF. The CDR3 coding sequence is TGTGCCAGTAGTATAATGACGGGAAGCTACAATGAGCAGTTCTTC.

The chain combines TRBV2 with TRBJ2-3; no firm D call. Germline V lookup: CDR1 SNHLY, CDR2 FYNNEI. Trimming removed 9 bases from V and 0 bases from J, with 13 bases in between. This CDR3 contains 14 residues. CDR3 nucleotides: TGTGCCAGGGAAGCCAGCGACAGCACAGATACGCAGTATTTT. Protein sequence: CAREASDSTDTQYF.

To note about this clone: The junction departs from germline at one end; a sequencing error may be responsible. The rearrangement links TRBV2 to TRBJ2-7; D is uncertain. The germline gives CDR1 SNHLY, CDR2 FYNNEI. This CDR3 region has 14 residues. In nucleotides, the CDR3 is TGTGCCAGCAGTGAAGTGGTCCGCTCCCACGAGCAGTACTTC. Translating it yields CASSEVVRSHEQYF. Filled out from reference TRBV2 and TRBJ2-7, the complete variable domain reads EPEVTQTPSHQVTQMGQEVILRCVPISNHLYFYWYRQILGQKVEFLVSFYNNEISEKSEIFDDQFSVERPDGSNFTLKIRSTKLEDSAMYFCASSEVVRSHEQYFGPGTRLTVT.

The V gene is TRBV4-3, the J gene TRBJ1-1; tentative D call: TRBD1 (6 bases). V was shortened by 0 bases and J by 1 base, with 15 bases between the two germline ends. The CDR3 contains 17 residues. Germline assignment: CDR1 LGHNA and CDR2 YSLEER. The CDR3 region has the DNA TGCGCCAGCAGCCAAGAGTGGGGGGGCTGGGGGAACACTGAAGCTTTCTTT. Translation: CASSQEWGGWGNTEAFF.

This sequence joins TRBV6-5 and TRBJ2-7; D is unresolved. Germline V gene sequence: CDR1 MNHEY, CDR2 SVGAGI. The CDR3 length is 14 residues. V was pared by 0 bases and J by 0 bases, with 6 bases between. The chain's CDR3 is CASSYSIGSYEQYF. Here the CDR3 DNA reads TGTGCCAGCAGTTACTCGATTGGCTCCTACGAGCAGTACTTC.

To note about this clone: At one end the junction does not follow the germline gene, possibly because of a read error. The chain recombines TRBV5-6 with TRBJ1-2, with TRBD1 as a possible D gene (5 bases). This CDR3 comprises 13 residues. Germline CDR1 reads SGHDT; CDR2 reads YYEEEE. CDR3 DNA: TGTGCCAGCAGCGTAGACGGGGACTACGGCTACACCTTC. It encodes CASSVDGDYGYTF.

The rearrangement joins TRBV27 to TRBJ1-4; unclear D gene. Trimming cost V 2 bases and J 4 bases, with 8 bases left between them. The CDR3 is 14 residues long. CDR1 is MNHEY, CDR2 SMNVEV, per germline (reference sequence). CDR3 coding DNA: TGTGCCAGCAGTTTAACGGGGATTAATGAAAAACTGTTTTTT. It yields the protein CASSLTGINEKLFF. The whole variable domain, remainder taken from reference TRBV27 and TRBJ1-4, is EAQVTQNPRYLITVTGKKLTVTCSQNMNHEYMSWYRQDPGLGLRQIYYSMNVEVTDKGDVPEGYKVSRKEKRNFPLILESPSPNQTSLYFCASSLTGINEKLFFGSGTQLSVL.

The V gene is TRBV27, the J gene TRBJ2-6; D unresolved. V lost 5 bases to trimming and J lost 0 bases, with 5 bases between them. The germline V gene has CDR1 MNHEY and CDR2 SMNVEV (reference sequence). The CDR3 runs 14 residues. The CDR3, as DNA: TGTGCCAGCAGTCAAAGCTCTGGGGCCAACGTCCTGACTTTC. Translated: CASSQSSGANVLTF.

The chain combines TRBV5-1 with TRBJ2-3; D is undetermined. Germline assignment: CDR1 SGHRS and CDR2 YFSETQ. The CDR3 length is 12 residues. Trimming pared 3 bases from V and 6 bases from J, leaving 8 bases between. This CDR3 is CASSWVEDTQYF. The CDR3 region has the DNA TGCGCCAGCAGCTGGGTGGAGGATACGCAGTATTTT.

This clone was observed a few times. The CDR3 nucleotides are TGTGCCAGTAGTAATCGGGAACAGGGGGCAACCGGGGAGCTGTTTTTT. It encodes CASSNREQGATGELFF. The V gene is TRBV19, the J gene TRBJ2-2; 9 positions match TRBD1. Germline V CDR1 and CDR2: LNHDA, SQIVND (reference sequence). V was clipped by 4 bases and J by 5 bases; unmatched bases: 8. CDR3 length: 16 residues.

V gene TRBV7-2 combines with J gene TRBJ1-2; D is uncertain. The CDR3 has 13 residues. Trimming cost V 5 bases and J 4 bases, with 11 bases left between them. Germline assignment: CDR1 SGHTA and CDR2 FQGNSA. The CDR3 nucleotides read TGTGCCAGCAGCCCAATCGAGTTCTATGGCTACACCTTC. Its translation: CASSPIEFYGYTF.